The clone carrying this T cell receptor beta chain appeared a few times. These data are taken from a study of blood T cells in healthy people across ages. Researchers collected 7.5 to 10 milliliters of peripheral blood from every single donor. Total RNA, at least 5 micrograms per sample, came from PBMCs. Then a second PCR, running roughly 7 to 11 cycles, was carried out with a sample-barcoded 5' primer and a J-beta primer mix. TCRdb used MiXCR to reprocess the 5' RACE reads, holding one entry per CDR3 protein. The sample holds 1.5 million to 2 million distinct CDR3 sequences; 28% are singletons and the top ten take more than 6%. Sequences were obtained from blood. This sequence originates from a woman between 25 and 40 years old in good health.

The CDR3 DNA reads TGCAGTGCTCCGGACAGGGGGCTTCGAGAGACCCAGTACTTC. This gives the protein CSAPDRGLRETQYF. This chain connects TRBV20-1 to TRBJ2-5; the match to TRBD1 covers 11 bases. From germline, CDR1 is DFQATT and CDR2 SNEGSKA (reference sequence). V was clipped by 5 bases and J by 4 bases; unmatched bases: 6. There are 14 residues in the CDR3.